The sequence of this TCR beta chain was determined in a study of cytomegalovirus exposure and HLA in healthy donors. General observations from the study: A missense DCLRE1C variant was associated with V- and J-gene trimming of TCR beta chains in a later analysis, and an independent cohort replicated the association. Analysis was performed later, and it showed HLA-associated TCR beta chains to be more clonally expanded than equally common others. A later examination showed that TCR association rates differed by HLA locus, with DRB1 most and HLA-C fewest.

PCR primers comprised 60 Vbeta and 13 Jbeta primers. Sequencing was performed with immunoSEQ multiplex PCR; in TCRdb, only in-frame clones are kept and a portion is missing. The repertoire table contains under 70,000 clones. As for this clone: What it binds is unknown.

Germline V gene data show CDR1 as LGHNA and CDR2 as YSLEER. This CDR3 is built from 13 residues. The V and J ends lost 0 bases and 9 bases respectively, with 11 bases between them. The sequence came from a female donor in good health and CMV-seropositive. Sequences were obtained from PBMCs. The rearrangement uses TRBV4-3 and TRBJ1-1; D possibly corresponds to TRBD1 (6 bases). The CDR3: CASSQDSGDQAFF. CDR3 nucleotides: TGCGCCAGCAGCCAAGATTCAGGGGACCAAGCTTTCTTT.